Listed below are T cell receptor beta chains from one sample, sequenced in a study of T cell changes during pregnancy in multiple sclerosis. Assay: immunoSEQ multiplex PCR; the TCRdb copy retains only in-frame clones and omits some. The sample contains about 80,000 clones, approximately 90% of which appear only once. The input for sequencing was CD4+ T cells from peripheral blood mononuclear cells, taken before pregnancy. The receptors were gathered from a female donor with multiple sclerosis, enrolled in a pregnancy study. The CDR3 runs from the conserved cysteine through the conserved F or W. Each record gives: V gene, D gene, J gene, clone size, CDR3 protein, CDR3 DNA. D genes are given only for firm matches. Not every row has a clone size; where given, it reads once, few, many or a size class.

TRBV19,TRBD1,TRBJ1-1,NA,CASSILGQNHAFF,TGTGCCAGTAGTATATTGGGACAGAATCACGCTTTCTTT
TRBV29-1,NA,TRBJ2-2,NA,CSVVGAGELFF,TGCAGCGTTGTCGGGGCCGGGGAGCTGTTTTTT
TRBV30,NA,TRBJ2-2,NA,CAWTVLAIGELFF,TGTGCCTGGACGGTACTAGCCATTGGGGAGCTGTTTTTT
TRBV5-4,NA,TRBJ2-3,NA,CASALHGVDTQYF,TGTGCCAGCGCCCTGCACGGGGTTGATACGCAGTATTTT
TRBV27,NA,TRBJ1-2,NA,CASSLQGTYGYTF,TGTGCCAGCAGTTTACAGGGTACCTATGGCTACACCTTC
TRBV6-1,TRBD1,TRBJ1-1,NA,CASRDRGTEAFF,TGTGCCAGCAGGGACAGGGGAACTGAAGCTTTCTTT
TRBV5-8,TRBD1,TRBJ2-1,NA,CASSVDGQGGNEQFF,TGTGCCAGCAGCGTGGATGGACAGGGGGGCAATGAGCAGTTCTTC
TRBV30,NA,TRBJ1-6,few,CAWSVLAGPATLHF,TGTGCCTGGAGTGTACTAGCCGGCCCGGCCACCCTCCACTTT
TRBV11-2,NA,TRBJ2-7,once,CASSLDRPGTYEQYF,TGTGCCAGCAGCTTAGATCGTCCAGGAACCTACGAGCAGTACTTC
TRBV28,NA,TRBJ2-7,once,CASSSQGFWDYEQYF,TGTGCCAGCAGTTCTCAGGGGTTCTGGGACTACGAGCAGTACTTC
TRBV6-5,TRBD2,TRBJ2-1,once,CASSYELAAEQFF,TGTGCCAGCAGTTACGAGCTAGCGGCTGAGCAGTTCTTC
TRBV11-2,NA,TRBJ1-6,NA,CASSLEGSLSPLHF,TGTGCCAGCAGCTTAGAGGGCTCTCTTTCACCCCTCCACTTT
TRBV19,TRBD1,TRBJ2-7,once,CASSPGQGAHEQYF,TGTGCCAGTAGTCCCGGACAGGGGGCTCACGAGCAGTACTTC
TRBV19,NA,TRBJ1-5,NA,CASSMAGEQPQHF,TGTGCCAGTAGTATGGCGGGGGAGCAGCCCCAGCATTTT
TRBV2,NA,TRBJ2-3,NA,CASSEARITDTQYF,TGTGCCAGCAGTGAAGCGAGGATTACAGATACGCAGTATTTT
TRBV5-1,NA,TRBJ1-1,NA,CASSLAGNTEAFF,TGCGCCAGCAGCTTGGCGGGGAACACTGAAGCTTTCTTT
TRBV18,NA,TRBJ1-1,NA,CASSPGGAHTEAFF,TGTGCCAGCTCACCTGGGGGGGCGCACACTGAAGCTTTCTTT
TRBV27,NA,TRBJ1-2,NA,CASSPPPGGLYGYTF,TGTGCCAGCAGTCCACCCCCCGGGGGGCTTTATGGCTACACCTTC
TRBV9,TRBD2,TRBJ2-7,NA,CASSEAGSYEQYF,TGTGCCAGCAGCGAAGCGGGGTCCTACGAGCAGTACTTC
TRBV6-5,NA,TRBJ1-4,NA,CASSSGRGDEKLFF,TGTGCCAGCAGTTCGGGCAGGGGTGATGAAAAACTGTTTTTT
TRBV7-3,NA,TRBJ2-1,NA,CASSPLRFGEQFF,TGTGCCAGCAGCCCACTGCGTTTCGGTGAGCAGTTCTTC
TRBV11-2,TRBD1,TRBJ1-4,NA,CASRSWGQGEKLFF,TGTGCCAGCAGGTCTTGGGGACAGGGTGAAAAACTGTTTTTT
TRBV6-5,NA,TRBJ2-1,NA,CASSYSSIASPNEQFF,TGTGCCAGCAGTTACTCGTCAATCGCTAGCCCCAATGAGCAGTTCTTC
TRBV15,TRBD1,TRBJ1-5,NA,CATSKGGRGQPQHF,TGTGCCACCAGCAAAGGGGGCAGAGGACAGCCCCAGCATTTT
TRBV6-1,NA,TRBJ2-1,NA,CASSDPSRRVINEQFF,TGTGCCAGCAGTGATCCTAGCCGTAGGGTAATCAATGAGCAGTTCTTC
TRBV30,TRBD1,TRBJ1-5,NA,CAWSPRTGENQPQHF,TGTGCCTGGAGTCCAAGGACAGGGGAAAATCAGCCCCAGCATTTT
TRBV2,NA,TRBJ2-5,NA,CASKVGETQYF,TGTGCCAGCAAAGTCGGGGAGACCCAGTACTTC
TRBV9,NA,TRBJ2-3,NA,CASSVRGGTSTDTQYF,TGTGCCAGCAGCGTAAGGGGGGGCACTAGCACAGATACGCAGTATTTT
TRBV9,NA,TRBJ2-1,NA,CASSVDLRRQGGNEQFF,TGTGCCAGCAGCGTAGATCTAAGGCGACAGGGAGGCAATGAGCAGTTCTTC
TRBV7-3,NA,TRBJ1-1,NA,CASRYSTENTEAFF,TGTGCCAGCAGATATTCGACAGAGAACACTGAAGCTTTCTTT
TRBV7-2,TRBD1,TRBJ2-5,NA,CASSPRTGGETQYF,TGTGCCAGCAGTCCTAGGACAGGAGGAGAGACCCAGTACTTC
TRBV9,TRBD2,TRBJ2-3,NA,CASSPLRVAGRGTQYF,TGTGCCAGCAGCCCCCTCCGGGTAGCGGGCCGAGGTACGCAGTATTTT
TRBV7-9,TRBD1,TRBJ1-1,NA,CASSATGDRTEAFF,TGTGCCAGCAGCGCCACAGGGGACCGCACTGAAGCTTTCTTT
TRBV9,TRBD1,TRBJ1-1,NA,CASSPGTGGWNTEAFF,TGTGCCAGCAGCCCCGGGACAGGGGGCTGGAACACTGAAGCTTTCTTT
TRBV9,TRBD1,TRBJ1-4,NA,CASSAYDRVSEKLFF,TGTGCCAGCAGCGCCTACGACAGGGTCTCTGAAAAACTGTTTTTT
TRBV5-5,TRBD2,TRBJ2-1,NA,CASSRLGTSGSRGTQNEQFF,TGTGCCAGCAGCCGTCTCGGGACTAGCGGGAGTAGGGGGACCCAAAATGAGCAGTTCTTC
TRBV7-2,TRBD1,TRBJ2-5,NA,CASSFTGGNQETQYF,TGTGCCAGCAGCTTTACAGGGGGCAACCAAGAGACCCAGTACTTC
TRBV6-5,TRBD1,TRBJ1-2,NA,CASRSTGTYGYTF,TGTGCCAGCAGATCGACAGGGACCTATGGCTACACCTTC
TRBV5-1,TRBD1,TRBJ1-1,NA,CASSSQGVGTEAFF,TGCGCCAGCAGCTCCCAGGGGGTCGGAACTGAAGCTTTCTTT
TRBV12-5,TRBD2,TRBJ2-3,once,CASGLAGTDTQYF,TGTGCTAGTGGCCTAGCGGGCACAGATACGCAGTATTTT
TRBV25-1,NA,TRBJ1-1,NA,CASSDRGRTEAFF,TGTGCCAGCAGTGATAGGGGCCGGACTGAAGCTTTCTTT
TRBV29-1,TRBD1,TRBJ1-4,NA,CSVEGLGTGLGEKLFF,TGCAGCGTTGAAGGACTAGGGACAGGTCTGGGTGAAAAACTGTTTTTT
TRBV19,NA,TRBJ1-5,NA,CASSFFDTGNSNQPQHF,TGTGCCAGTAGTTTCTTTGACACAGGGAACAGCAATCAGCCCCAGCATTTT
TRBV5-1,NA,TRBJ1-4,NA,CASSLAAGATNEKLFF,TGCGCCAGCAGCTTGGCAGCGGGTGCAACTAATGAAAAACTGTTTTTT
TRBV11-2,TRBD1,TRBJ1-4,NA,CASSLGPPGQGNEKLFF,TGTGCCAGCAGCTTAGGCCCCCCGGGACAGGGGAATGAAAAACTGTTTTTT
TRBV19,NA,TRBJ2-6,NA,CASSKSSSGANVLTF,TGTGCCAGTAGTAAATCTAGCTCTGGGGCCAACGTCCTGACTTTC
TRBV7-9,TRBD1,TRBJ2-7,NA,CASSAQGASREQYF,TGTGCCAGCAGCGCACAGGGGGCCTCGAGAGAGCAGTACTTC
TRBV4-1,TRBD2,TRBJ2-5,NA,CASSQEGGNFQETQYF,TGCGCCAGCAGTCAGGAGGGAGGGAACTTCCAAGAGACCCAGTACTTC
TRBV5-7,NA,TRBJ1-2,NA,CAKGDMGYTF,TGTGCTAAGGGGGATATGGGCTACACCTTC
TRBV7-6,NA,TRBJ2-7,NA,CASSPVGQFKSDYEQYF,TGTGCCAGCAGCCCCGTCGGACAGTTCAAAAGTGATTACGAGCAGTACTTC
TRBV10-3,TRBD2,TRBJ2-3,NA,CAIDEGKLSGPSTDTQYF,TGTGCCATCGACGAGGGGAAGCTTAGCGGGCCAAGCACAGATACGCAGTATTTT
TRBV2,NA,TRBJ1-5,NA,CASSELSGYNQPQHF,TGTGCCAGCAGTGAACTATCGGGGTACAATCAGCCCCAGCATTTT
TRBV4-1,TRBD1,TRBJ1-1,NA,CASSNRPGQGNTEAFF,TGCGCCAGTTCGAATCGTCCGGGACAGGGGAACACTGAAGCTTTCTTT
TRBV14,NA,TRBJ1-4,NA,CASSQGGGKANEKLFF,TGTGCCAGCAGCCAAGGAGGCGGGAAGGCTAATGAAAAACTGTTTTTT
TRBV14,TRBD2,TRBJ2-1,NA,CASSRFLAGGGNEQFF,TGTGCCAGCAGCCGATTCCTAGCGGGAGGGGGTAATGAGCAGTTCTTC
TRBV5-5,TRBD1,TRBJ2-7,NA,CASSLAGTGLYEQYF,TGTGCCAGCAGCTTGGCCGGGACAGGTCTCTACGAGCAGTACTTC
TRBV5-8,NA,TRBJ1-2,NA,CASSFREHGYTF,TGTGCCAGCAGCTTCCGGGAGCATGGCTACACCTTC
TRBV5-4,NA,TRBJ1-2,NA,CASSLGFALTDGYTF,TGTGCCAGCAGCCTTGGGTTCGCGCTGACAGACGGCTACACCTTC
TRBV29-1,TRBD1,TRBJ2-7,NA,CSVVGVRRQGYEQYF,TGCAGCGTCGTCGGAGTCCGGAGACAGGGGTACGAGCAGTACTTC
TRBV27,TRBD1,TRBJ1-5,once,CASSKQGKPDQPQHF,TGTGCCAGCAGTAAACAGGGGAAGCCCGATCAGCCCCAGCATTTT